What follows are 6 T cell receptor beta chains derived from one specimen sequenced in a study of blood T cell repertoires in COVID-19. TCRdb's copy holds only in-frame clones and misses some; the assay was immunoSEQ multiplex PCR. The sample carries 300,000 to 450,000 clones, about 85% recorded once. The specimen sequenced was peripheral blood. The receptors here all came from a woman aged 18-30 years with acute or convalescent COVID-19.

This sequence joins TRBV7-9 and TRBJ2-1, with 10 nucleotides matching TRBD2. Germline V gene sequence: CDR1 SEHNR, CDR2 FQNEAQ (reference sequence). This CDR3 is 16 amino acids long. With V trimmed by 8 bases and J by 3 bases, 10 bases remained unmatched. The DNA of the CDR3 is TGTGCCAGCGGTCCTCCTGTAGCGGGAGGCTACAATGAGCAGTTCTTC. Its protein is CASGPPVAGGYNEQFF.

This sequence joins TRBV27 and TRBJ2-5; 8 nucleotides line up with TRBD1. V was clipped by 5 bases and J by 5 bases; unmatched bases: 10. The CDR3 loop spans 15 amino acids. In germline, CDR1 is MNHEY, CDR2 SMNVEV (reference sequence). CDR3 nucleotides: TGTGCCAGCAGTCCTAACAGGGGGGCAGGGGAGACCCAGTACTTC. This translates into CASSPNRGAGETQYF.

The chain is built from TRBV5-4 and TRBJ1-1; D might be TRBD1 (5 bases). V lost 0 bases to trimming and J lost 1 base, with 13 bases between them. The CDR3 has 16 amino acids. CDR1 and CDR2 from the germline V gene are SGHNT and YYREEE (reference sequence). The DNA for the CDR3 is TGTGCCAGCAGCTTGGTGGCAGGGTCGGGGAACACTGAAGCTTTCTTT. This gives the protein CASSLVAGSGNTEAFF.

The chain is built from TRBV24-1 and TRBJ2-7; 10 bases agree with TRBD2. Per germline, CDR1 KGHDR and CDR2 SFDVKD. This CDR3 comprises 17 residues. Germline trimming cut 1 base from V and 3 bases from J; bases unmatched to any gene: 8. Here the CDR3 DNA reads TGTGCCACCAGTGATTTCCCCCCTCCTAGCGGGGGCTACGAGCAGTACTTC. This codes for CATSDFPPPSGGYEQYF.

The CDR3 DNA follows: TGTGCCACCAGCAGGAGGAGGGGGCGTAACACTGAAGCTTTCTTT. This encodes CATSRRRGRNTEAFF. V is TRBV15 and J is TRBJ1-1; 7 bases fit TRBD1. CDR3 length: 15 residues. V lost 3 bases, J lost 2 bases, and 6 bases stayed unmatched. Germline CDR1 and CDR2: LNHNV and YYDKDF (reference sequence).

The chain has TRBV3-1 (or the pseudogene TRBV3-2) and TRBJ1-3; the match to TRBD1 covers 9 bases. V gave up 0 bases and J gave up 0 bases; unmatched junction bases: 3. Germline V gene lookup returns CDR1 LGHDT and CDR2 YNNKEL (reference sequence). This CDR3 comprises 17 residues. CDR3 sequence: CASSQEGQGLSGNTIYF. CDR3 nucleotide sequence: TGTGCCAGCAGCCAAGAGGGACAGGGTCTCTCTGGAAACACCATATATTTT.